Below are 19 T cell receptor beta chains sequenced from a single sample in a study of blood T cells in healthy people across ages. For the second PCR, which ran for roughly 7 to 11 cycles, a sample-barcoded 5' primer and a J-beta primer mix were used. A single record per CDR3 protein comes from TCRdb applying MiXCR to the 5' RACE reads. The repertoire holds approximately 800,000 distinct CDR3 sequences, with 35% to 40% as singletons. The sequencing input was blood. The receptors stem from a man between 18 and 29 years old in good health.

The DNA for the CDR3 is TGTGCCAGCACCCTATTGGGCGTGAGCACAGATACGCAGTATTTT. It yields the protein CASTLLGVSTDTQYF. This chain links TRBV7-2 with TRBJ2-3, with unresolved D. Germline values: CDR1 SGHTA, CDR2 FQGNSA. CDR3 length equals 15 residues. The V gene lost 7 bases and the J gene lost 0 bases, with 14 bases spanning the gap.

The rearrangement links TRBV7-9 to TRBJ2-1, with D perhaps given as TRBD1 or TRBD2 (6 bases each). Trimming took 10 bases from V and 2 from J, leaving 18 bases between them. The CDR3 covers 15 residues. Germline V gene data show CDR1 as SEHNR and CDR2 as FQNEAQ (reference sequence). CDR3: CAIRPEGVPYNEQFF. CDR3 nucleotide sequence: TGTGCCATCCGACCGGAGGGGGTCCCCTACAATGAGCAGTTCTTC.

This clonotype has only one observation. The chain couples TRBV5-1 to TRBJ2-5; no reliable D call. Trimming stripped 3 bases from V and 0 bases from J, with 9 bases between. This CDR3 region has 14 residues. Germline values: CDR1 SGHRS, CDR2 YFSETQ. The CDR3 region is CASSWQSYQETQYF. The CDR3, as DNA: TGCGCCAGCAGCTGGCAGAGCTACCAAGAGACCCAGTACTTC.

This clonotype was observed many times. This chain connects TRBV6-2 or TRBV6-3 to TRBJ2-3; the match to TRBD2 covers 11 bases. There are 15 residues in the CDR3. Germline V gene data show CDR1 as MNHEY and CDR2 as SVGEGT. The J segment lost 5 bases and the V segment lost 5 bases, leaving 6 bases of the junction unmatched. CDR3 region: CASSLLAGGRDTQYF. Written as DNA, the CDR3 is TGTGCCAGCAGTCTTCTAGCGGGGGGAAGAGATACGCAGTATTTT.

This chain joins TRBV12-3 or TRBV12-4 and TRBJ1-6; D remains unclear. The CDR3 consists of 14 residues. The V and J ends lost 8 bases and 6 bases respectively, with 14 bases between them. The CDR3 region is CASGAGHPNSPLHF. CDR3 DNA: TGTGCCAGCGGAGCGGGCCACCCTAATTCACCCCTCCACTTT.

A note on this clonotype: A much larger clone lies one base from this, so it may be a read error. The V gene is TRBV5-1, the J gene TRBJ2-1; tentatively, D is TRBD1 (5 bases). CDR1 is SGHRS and CDR2 is YFSETQ in the germline V gene. CDR3 length: 15 amino acids. Trimming removed 4 bases at V and 0 bases at J, with 11 bases between. The CDR3 spells CASSATQGSYNEQFF. The CDR3 nucleotides are TGCGCCAGCAGCGCCACCCAGGGCTCCTACAATGAGCAGTTCTTC.

The genes are TRBV3-1 and TRBJ2-7; D remains unclear. The DNA matches TRBJ2-5 better at its end, which makes the J call doubtful. Germline lookup yields CDR1 LGHDT and CDR2 YNNKEL (reference sequence). The CDR3 is 13 amino acids. The CDR3 bases are TGTGCCAGCAGCCAAGCCCGAAAAGAGACCCAGTACTTC. It encodes CASSQARKETQYF.

This sequence joins TRBV15 and TRBJ1-4; D is unresolved. The CDR3 is 19 residues long. Per germline, CDR1 LNHNV and CDR2 YYDKDF (reference sequence). Trimming stripped 4 bases from V and 2 bases from J, with 23 bases between. CDR3 nucleotides: TGTGCCACCAGCACCCTACCGGGGATCTCCGCGCGGACTAATGAAAAACTGTTTTTT. This encodes CATSTLPGISARTNEKLFF.

The V gene is TRBV12-3 or TRBV12-4, the J gene TRBJ2-1, with a possible D match to TRBD2 (5 bases). V lost 6 bases, J lost 10 bases, and 22 bases lay in between. The CDR3 has 15 residues. The CDR3 loop is CASSPTGSLAYEQFF. In nucleotides, the CDR3 is TGTGCCAGCAGCCCGACCGGCAGCCTAGCCTACGAGCAGTTCTTC.

A word on this clonotype: Just one base apart from a much larger clone, this may be a read error. For the CDR3, the DNA is TGTGCCGGCAGCTCTTCCAATACGCAGTATTTT. It encodes CAGSSSNTQYF. The V call is TRBV6-6, the J call TRBJ2-3; D is ambiguous. CDR3 size: 11 residues. From germline, CDR1 is MNHNY and CDR2 SVGAGI (reference sequence).

This clonotype was observed a handful of times. J is TRBJ2-4 and V is TRBV7-2; 7 bases are a match to TRBD1. The CDR3 spans 20 residues. V lost 1 base to trimming and J lost 1 base; unmatched junction nucleotides: 16. The germline V gene has CDR1 SGHTA and CDR2 FQGNSA. The chain's CDR3 is CASSLVTTGVGGTAKNIQYF. The CDR3 nucleotides read TGTGCCAGCAGCTTAGTCACTACAGGGGTAGGTGGTACGGCCAAAAACATTCAGTACTTC.

The chain employs TRBV7-8 and TRBJ1-5, with D hard to call. CDR1 SGHVS and CDR2 FQNEAQ come from the germline V gene. Trimming removed 0 bases from V and 2 bases from J, with 14 bases in between. This CDR3 has 17 amino acids. CDR3 in amino acids: CASSLARFLSGNQPQHF. Written as DNA, the CDR3 is TGTGCCAGCAGCTTAGCGCGGTTCTTATCGGGCAATCAGCCCCAGCATTTT.

The sample holds one count of this clonotype. The chain joins TRBV5-1 to TRBJ2-3; 9 nucleotides agree with TRBD1. The CDR3 has 15 amino acids. The germline V gene has CDR1 SGHRS and CDR2 YFSETQ. V lost 8 bases, J lost 5 bases, and 12 bases stayed unmatched. The CDR3 region is CASAGGQGFGDTQYF. The CDR3 nucleotides read TGCGCCAGTGCCGGGGGACAGGGCTTCGGAGATACGCAGTATTTT.

There are a few counts of this clonotype. The DNA for the CDR3 is TGTGCCAGCAGTTACTCCATCCCTCGGAGAGGGAATTCACCCCTCCACTTT. Translated: CASSYSIPRRGNSPLHF. The chain uses TRBV6-5 and TRBJ1-6, with D unclear. CDR1 and CDR2 (germline): MNHEY, SVGAGI. V lost 0 bases to trimming and J lost 7 bases, with 16 bases between them. The CDR3 extends over 17 amino acids.

The chain carries TRBV11-2 and TRBJ1-4, with a tentative D call TRBD1 (5 bases). Germline assignment: CDR1 SGHAT and CDR2 FQNNGV. Trimming stripped 5 bases from V and 7 bases from J, with 17 bases between. The CDR3 covers 15 residues. The CDR3 DNA follows: TGTGCCAGCAGCCTAACTTGGGGCGCGGGTGAAAAACTGTTTTTT. This sequence encodes CASSLTWGAGEKLFF.

The chain employs TRBV7-9 and TRBJ1-2; 10 positions match TRBD1. CDR1 and CDR2 from the germline V gene are SEHNR and FQNEAQ (reference sequence). There are 14 residues in the CDR3. V lost 1 base to trimming and J lost 8 bases; unmatched junction nucleotides: 4. Here the CDR3 reads CASSLGDRGRGYTF. CDR3 bases: TGTGCCAGCAGCTTAGGCGACAGGGGGCGCGGCTACACCTTC.

Turning to this clonotype: The conserved final phenylalanine or tryptophan is absent from the CDR3, which likely points to a read error. This chain joins TRBV20-1 and TRBJ2-2, with a possible D match to TRBD1 (6 bases). The CDR3 has 15 amino acids. Germline CDR1 reads DFQATT; CDR2 reads SNEGSKA (reference sequence). V gave up 0 bases and J gave up 4 bases, with 12 bases separating them. CDR3 DNA: TGCAGTGCTAGAGATTCGGCAGGGGTCACCGGGGAGCTGTTTATT. It translates to CSARDSAGVTGELFI.

CDR3 region: CASSSRDRGGTQYF. In DNA form, the CDR3 reads TGTGCCAGCAGCAGCCGGGACAGGGGGGGGACCCAGTACTTC. This chain links TRBV27 with TRBJ2-5; 11 bases line up with TRBD1. With V trimmed by 6 bases and J by 7 bases, 7 bases remained unmatched. Germline V lookup: CDR1 MNHEY, CDR2 SMNVEV (reference sequence). The CDR3 is made up of 14 amino acids.

This clonotype has a handful of counts. This sequence joins TRBV12-3 or TRBV12-4 and TRBJ2-5, with D unclear. V gave up 4 bases and J gave up 5 bases, with 14 bases separating them. This CDR3 comprises 14 residues. The CDR3 DNA reads TGTGCCAGCAGTTACGACGAATCCGCGGAGACCCAGTACTTC. Protein: CASSYDESAETQYF.